The 22 T cell receptor beta chains listed next were all sequenced from one sample in a study of blood T cell repertoires in COVID-19. Using immunoSEQ multiplex PCR, the repertoire was profiled, and TCRdb retains in-frame clones only, with some absent. The top ten hold roughly 2.2% of the sample, which has approximately 270,000 clones, 89% seen once. Sequencing input: peripheral blood. Receptors originate from a man aged 50 to 60 with acute or convalescent COVID-19.

This clone appeared once. The chain couples TRBV6-5 to TRBJ2-7, with 8 bases matching TRBD2. The junction had 9 bases not matched to a gene; V was cut back by 5 bases and J by 6 bases. Germline V lookup: CDR1 MNHEY, CDR2 SVGAGI. The CDR3 loop spans 14 amino acids. DNA of the CDR3: TGTGCCAGCAGTCCCACCCGGGGGGGTACCGAGCAGTACTTC. Its protein is CASSPTRGGTEQYF.

The chain links TRBV3-1 (or the pseudogene TRBV3-2) to TRBJ2-1, with 9 bases fitting TRBD2. This CDR3 is 14 amino acids long. Germline CDR1 LGHDT, CDR2 YNNKEL (reference sequence). The trim removed 3 bases at V and 7 bases at J, leaving 4 bases unmatched. CDR3 protein: CASSHPGLANEQFF. Here the CDR3 DNA reads TGTGCCAGCAGCCACCCGGGACTAGCAAATGAGCAGTTCTTC.

This chain connects TRBV5-1 to TRBJ2-1; 8 nucleotides agree with TRBD2. Per the germline V gene, CDR1 is SGHRS and CDR2 is YFSETQ. This CDR3 contains 14 residues. V lost 0 bases, J lost 8 bases, and 4 bases stayed unmatched. Here the CDR3 DNA reads TGCGCCAGCAGCTTGGAAGCGGGGGCCCATGAGCAGTTCTTC. Its protein is CASSLEAGAHEQFF.

The chain combines TRBV6-5 with TRBJ2-5, with 13 bases aligning to TRBD2. With V trimmed by 4 bases and J by 5 bases, 7 bases remained unmatched. The germline CDR1 and CDR2 sequences are MNHEY and SVGAGI. There are 16 residues in the CDR3. As DNA, the CDR3 is TGTGCCAGCAGTTTGGGTGGGACTAGCGGGGTGGAGACCCAGTACTTC. Translating it yields CASSLGGTSGVETQYF.

The J gene is TRBJ1-1, the V gene TRBV12-3 or TRBV12-4, with 8 bases matching TRBD1. The CDR3 is made up of 13 amino acids. The V and J ends lost 5 bases and 4 bases, in that order; junction bases with no gene match: 3. CDR3 residues: CASSTQGGTEAFF. CDR3 bases: TGTGCCAGCAGTACACAGGGGGGCACTGAAGCTTTCTTT.

The chain combines TRBV2 with TRBJ1-2; TRBD1 agrees at 9 bases. Germline V gene lookup returns CDR1 SNHLY and CDR2 FYNNEI. The CDR3 runs 14 residues. Trimming took 6 bases from V and 2 from J; bases not matched to a gene: 4. The CDR3, as DNA: TGTGCCAGCAGGGGGGACAGGGCGAACTATGGCTACACCTTC. Translating gives CASRGDRANYGYTF.

The chain employs TRBV4-1 and TRBJ2-7, with 7 bases identical to TRBD1. CDR3 size: 17 residues. V lost 5 bases, J lost 0 bases, and 13 bases stayed unmatched. The germline gives CDR1 MGHRA, CDR2 YSYEKL. The CDR3 region has the DNA TGCGCCAGCAGCTATTCACCCCTTCGGGACAGCTCCTACGAGCAGTACTTC. Residues: CASSYSPLRDSSYEQYF.

The rearrangement links TRBV19 to TRBJ1-1, with D perhaps TRBD1 (6 bases). CDR1 is LNHDA, CDR2 SQIVND, per germline (reference sequence). The V gene lost 9 bases and the J gene lost 2 bases, with 19 bases spanning the gap. There are 15 residues in the CDR3. CDR3: CASTPPRDINTEAFF. CDR3 sequence (DNA): TGTGCCAGCACACCACCCCGGGACATCAACACTGAAGCTTTCTTT.

The rearrangement joins TRBV27 to TRBJ2-3, with TRBD1 matching 7 bases. CDR1 MNHEY and CDR2 SMNVEV come from the germline V gene (reference sequence). This CDR3 comprises 17 residues. The trim removed 2 bases at V and 3 bases at J, leaving 11 bases unmatched. The CDR3 sequence is CASSLRPRTGRTDTQYF. In nucleotides, the CDR3 is TGTGCCAGCAGTTTAAGGCCCAGGACAGGACGGACAGATACGCAGTATTTT.

The chain carries TRBV19 and TRBJ1-4; 8 bases align to TRBD1. J lost 7 bases, V lost 5 bases, and 9 bases had no gene match. This CDR3 spans 15 amino acids. Germline V gives CDR1 LNHDA, CDR2 SQIVND (reference sequence). Here the CDR3 reads CASSSPVTGVEKLFF. The CDR3 DNA follows: TGTGCCAGTAGTTCCCCCGTGACAGGGGTTGAAAAACTGTTTTTT.

The chain has TRBV3-1 (or the pseudogene TRBV3-2) and TRBJ2-5, with 7 bases aligning to TRBD1. Germline V CDR1 and CDR2: LGHDT, YNNKEL (reference sequence). The V segment lost 3 bases and the J segment 5 bases; nucleotides outside the gene matches: 12. This CDR3 spans 16 amino acids. CDR3 sequence: CASSQGNGARGETQYF. In DNA form, the CDR3 reads TGTGCCAGCAGCCAGGGCAACGGGGCCAGGGGGGAGACCCAGTACTTC.

The V call is TRBV5-1, the J call TRBJ2-3; TRBD2 agrees at 9 bases. Germline V gene lookup returns CDR1 SGHRS and CDR2 YFSETQ. The J segment lost 6 bases and the V segment lost 0 bases, leaving 5 bases of the junction unmatched. The CDR3 is made up of 15 amino acids. For the CDR3, the DNA is TGCGCCAGCAGCTTGGGAGGCGGGGGGGCCGATACGCAGTATTTT. It encodes CASSLGGGGADTQYF.

The genes are TRBV14 and TRBJ2-2, with 10 bases fitting TRBD1. V gave up 4 bases and J gave up 3 bases; unmatched junction bases: 5. The CDR3 extends over 16 amino acids. Germline V gives CDR1 SGHDN, CDR2 FVKESK. The CDR3: CASSPWTGGDTGELFF. The CDR3 region has the DNA TGTGCCAGCAGCCCTTGGACAGGGGGGGACACCGGGGAGCTGTTTTTT.

The chain has TRBV10-3 and TRBJ1-2; D ambiguous. There are 13 residues in the CDR3. CDR1 is ENHRY and CDR2 is SYGVKD in the germline V gene. The V and J ends lost 6 bases and 4 bases respectively, with 12 bases between them. The CDR3 sequence: CAISEPGFYGYTF. CDR3 sequence (DNA): TGTGCCATCAGCGAGCCCGGGTTCTATGGCTACACCTTC.

This sequence joins TRBV3-1 (or the pseudogene TRBV3-2) and TRBJ2-1; the D is unclear. Germline CDR1 is LGHDT and CDR2 is YNNKEL (reference sequence). The CDR3 contains 13 residues. The V and J ends lost 3 bases and 1 base respectively, with 4 bases between them. CDR3 protein: CASSQSSYNEQFF. CDR3 nucleotide sequence: TGTGCCAGCAGCCAGAGTTCCTACAATGAGCAGTTCTTC.

This clone appeared once. The rearrangement links TRBV12-5 to TRBJ2-1; D is unresolved. Trimming stripped 1 base from V and 2 bases from J, with 9 bases between. The germline V gene encodes CDR1 LGHNT and CDR2 FRNRAP. The CDR3 covers 15 residues. The CDR3 DNA sequence: TGTGCTAGTGGTTTGGCGGCAGGTCCCTACAATGAGCAGTTCTTC. Protein sequence: CASGLAAGPYNEQFF.

The chain couples TRBV6-6 to TRBJ1-1; D gene uncertain. This CDR3 spans 12 amino acids. Trimming removed 7 bases at V and 3 bases at J, with 9 bases between. In germline, CDR1 is MNHNY, CDR2 SVGAGI (reference sequence). CDR3 sequence: CASTPQDTEAFF. The CDR3 nucleotides are TGTGCCAGCACCCCGCAGGACACTGAAGCTTTCTTT.

This clone showed up just a few times. This chain links TRBV29-1 with TRBJ1-2; D gene uncertain. Germline values: CDR1 SQVTM, CDR2 ANQGSEA. The CDR3 loop spans 14 amino acids. V was trimmed by 0 bases and J by 0 bases, leaving 8 bases between them. As DNA, the CDR3 is TGCAGCGTTGAAGAGATCTCAGCTAACTATGGCTACACCTTC. This sequence encodes CSVEEISANYGYTF. Complete variable domain (other parts from reference TRBV29-1 and TRBJ1-2): SAVISQKPSRDICQRGTSLTIQCQVDSQVTMMFWYRQQPGQSLTLIATANQGSEATYESGFVIDKFPISRPNLTFSTLTVSNMSPEDSSIYLCSVEEISANYGYTFGSGTRLTVV.

The chain links TRBV15 to TRBJ2-1, with TRBD2 as a possible D gene (6 bases). Trimming removed 0 bases from V and 0 bases from J, with 9 bases in between. This CDR3 region has 16 residues. CDR1 is LNHNV, CDR2 YYDKDF, per germline (reference sequence). The CDR3, as DNA: TGTGCCACCAGCAGAGATGGGGGGAGCTCCTACAATGAGCAGTTCTTC. It yields the protein CATSRDGGSSYNEQFF. Filled out from reference TRBV15 and TRBJ2-1, the complete variable domain reads DAMVIQNPRYQVTQFGKPVTLSCSQTLNHNVMYWYQQKSSQAPKLLFHYYDKDFNNEADTPDNFQSRRPNTSFCFLDIRSPGLGDTAMYLCATSRDGGSSYNEQFFGPGTRLTVL.

The gene calls are TRBV2 and TRBJ2-5; 8 bases line up with TRBD1. The V gene's germline CDR1 is SNHLY and CDR2 FYNNEI. The CDR3 extends over 13 amino acids. V was clipped by 6 bases and J by 5 bases; unmatched bases: 5. Here the CDR3 DNA reads TGTGCCAGCAGAGATACAGGGGGGGAGACCCAGTACTTC. It is translated as CASRDTGGETQYF. The full variable domain, with the rest looked up from reference TRBV2 and TRBJ2-5, is EPEVTQTPSHQVTQMGQEVILRCVPISNHLYFYWYRQILGQKVEFLVSFYNNEISEKSEIFDDQFSVERPDGSNFTLKIRSTKLEDSAMYFCASRDTGGETQYFGPGTRLLVL.

The chain has TRBV29-1 and TRBJ1-1; D is ambiguous. This CDR3 has 13 amino acids. The V gene lost 7 bases and the J gene lost 8 bases, with 20 bases spanning the gap. Germline CDR1 and CDR2: SQVTM and ANQGSEA. CDR3 bases: TGCAGCGGTGACTTACTCCCATCATCAGAAGCTTTCTTT. It specifies CSGDLLPSSEAFF.

The chain has TRBV25-1 and TRBJ1-4; D is possibly TRBD1 (6 bases). The length of the CDR3 is 14 residues. Trimming cost V 2 bases and J 14 bases, with 18 bases left between them. Germline V CDR1 and CDR2: MGHDK, SYGVNS. CDR3 bases: TGTGCCAGCAGTGAAGAAGTAGGCCCCCAGGGGCTGTTTTTT. Protein product: CASSEEVGPQGLFF. Full variable domain (rest looked up from reference TRBV25-1 and TRBJ1-4): EADIYQTPRYLVIGTGKKITLECSQTMGHDKMYWYQQDPGMELHLIHYSYGVNSTEKGDLSSESTVSRIRTEHFPLTLESARPSHTSQYLCASSEEVGPQGLFFGSGTQLSVL.